This T cell receptor (beta chain) was found in a study of T cell responses to AZD1222 COVID-19 vaccine. The wider study: Whether given at about 4 or about 12 weeks, second doses were pooled. Points from the study as a whole: Clonal diversity was possibly underestimated, and white British individuals and females predominated among donors. Seropositive AZD1222 recipients at baseline numbered only six or seven. No repertoire was sampled before or during the peak T cell response, only after it.

Germline trimming cut 5 bases from V and 6 bases from J; bases unmatched to any gene: 16. Looked up from germline, CDR1 is SGHTA and CDR2 is FQGNSA. This CDR3 comprises 17 residues. Assay used: immunoSEQ multiplex PCR; TCRdb lists only in-frame clones, some missing. The repertoire holds some 140,000 clones, around 90% seen once, with around 5% in the top ten. Regarding this clone: As yet, its antigen is unknown.

V is TRBV7-2 and J is TRBJ1-5; 7 nucleotides align to TRBD1. The clonotype originates from an adult in good health. The source was peripheral blood, collected on day 0 of AZD1222 vaccination. CDR3 in amino acids: CASSQGGLGNLLQPQHF. CDR3 sequence (DNA): TGTGCCAGCAGCCAGGGGGGGTTGGGAAACCTCCTTCAGCCCCAGCATTTT.